The next 21 T cell receptor beta chains were all read from a single sample in a study of cytomegalovirus exposure and HLA in healthy donors. Some clones are missing from TCRdb's copy, which holds only in-frame ones; the method was immunoSEQ multiplex PCR. The repertoire holds about 97,000 clones, approximately 94% seen once, with roughly 0.9% in the top ten. Sample: PBMCs. Receptor source: a woman aged 18-29 years in good health and CMV-seronegative.

The chain uses TRBV27 and TRBJ1-1; 7 bases match TRBD1. Per the germline V gene, CDR1 is MNHEY and CDR2 is SMNVEV (reference sequence). J lost 3 bases, V lost 10 bases, and 11 bases had no gene match. CDR3 size: 14 residues. The CDR3 DNA is TGTGCCACCATACCGAGGGGGCGAGACACTGAAGCTTTCTTT. This encodes CATIPRGRDTEAFF.

The chain links TRBV11-2 to TRBJ1-1, with D hard to call. The CDR3 spans 13 residues. V lost 0 bases and J lost 5, with 7 bases in between. Germline V gene data show CDR1 as SGHAT and CDR2 as FQNNGV. This chain's CDR3 is CASSLDLRTEAFF. In nucleotides, the CDR3 is TGTGCCAGCAGCTTAGATCTGAGGACTGAAGCTTTCTTT.

The gene calls are TRBV13 and TRBJ2-1; TRBD2 matches 12 bases. The ends lost 4 bases at V and 1 base at J; junction bases unmatched: 5. Germline V gene data show CDR1 as PRHDT and CDR2 as FYEKMQ (reference sequence). This CDR3 region has 17 residues. The CDR3 bases are TGTGCCAGCAGCTCACCGACTAGCGGGAGTTCCTACAATGAGCAGTTCTTC. It specifies CASSSPTSGSSYNEQFF.

In this sample, this clone turned up once. The chain's CDR3 is CASSVGTSAGELFF. The CDR3 bases are TGTGCCAGCAGCGTGGGGACTAGCGCCGGGGAGCTGTTTTTT. The rearrangement uses TRBV9 and TRBJ2-2; 10 nucleotides match TRBD2. CDR1 and CDR2 from the germline V gene are SGDLS and YYNGEE. V lost 2 bases to trimming and J lost 6 bases; unmatched junction nucleotides: 1. This CDR3 spans 14 amino acids. The full variable domain, with the rest looked up from reference TRBV9 and TRBJ2-2, is DSGVTQTPKHLITATGQRVTLRCSPRSGDLSVYWYQQSLDQGLQFLIQYYNGEERAKGNILERFSAQQFPDLHSELNLSSLELGDSALYFCASSVGTSAGELFFGEGSRLTVL.

The V and J genes are TRBV5-1 and TRBJ2-3; 7 bases agree with TRBD1. Germline CDR1 SGHRS, CDR2 YFSETQ. This CDR3 region has 14 residues. The trim removed 7 bases at V and 0 bases at J, leaving 5 bases unmatched. The CDR3 DNA follows: TGCGCCAGCTACCGGACAGGAAGCACAGATACGCAGTATTTT. Translation: CASYRTGSTDTQYF. Variable domain in full (rest from reference TRBV5-1 and TRBJ2-3): KAGVTQTPRYLIKTRGQQVTLSCSPISGHRSVSWYQQTPGQGLQFLFEYFSETQRNKGNFPGRFSGRQFSNSRSEMNVSTLELGDSALYLCASYRTGSTDTQYFGPGTRLTVL.

The rearrangement links TRBV25-1 to TRBJ2-4, with a possible D match to TRBD2 (5 bases). The germline V gene has CDR1 MGHDK and CDR2 SYGVNS. V shed 2 bases and J shed 3 bases, with 8 bases lying between them. This CDR3 spans 14 amino acids. This CDR3 reads CASSEPGSKNIQYF. The CDR3 DNA follows: TGTGCCAGCAGTGAACCGGGAAGCAAAAACATTCAGTACTTC.

This chain connects TRBV6-1 to TRBJ2-7; 8 nucleotides align to TRBD2. CDR1 is MNHNS and CDR2 is SASEGT in the germline V gene. J lost 0 bases, V lost 6 bases, and 4 bases had no gene match. This CDR3 comprises 14 residues. The CDR3 nucleotides read TGTGCCAGCAGGTTAAGCGGGGGCTCCTACGAGCAGTACTTC. As protein: CASRLSGGSYEQYF.

The V gene is TRBV5-1, the J gene TRBJ2-7; 7 bases map to TRBD1. CDR3 size: 15 residues. The V gene's germline CDR1 is SGHRS and CDR2 YFSETQ. The J segment lost 4 bases and the V segment lost 3 bases, leaving 10 bases of the junction unmatched. CDR3 amino acids: CASSSPGTAPYEQYF. The CDR3 DNA reads as TGCGCCAGCAGCTCCCCCGGGACAGCTCCTTACGAGCAGTACTTC.

The chain employs TRBV27 and TRBJ2-1; 10 bases are a match to TRBD2. Per germline, CDR1 MNHEY and CDR2 SMNVEV (reference sequence). This CDR3 spans 17 amino acids. J gave up 8 bases and V 6 bases, and 16 bases lay outside the gene matches. The CDR3 DNA reads as TGTGCCAGCAGACGGGGAGCGGGAGGGCCGCGGGTGTATGAGCAGTTCTTC. This gives the protein CASRRGAGGPRVYEQFF.

This clone showed up just once. The J gene is TRBJ2-4, the V gene TRBV7-9; possibly TRBD2 for D (5 bases). With 1 base removed from V and 2 bases from J, the gap between germline ends came to 12 bases. CDR1 is SEHNR, CDR2 FQNEAQ, per germline (reference sequence). The CDR3 spans 16 residues. CDR3 sequence: CASSLVAGSPKNIQYF. In DNA form, the CDR3 reads TGTGCCAGCAGCTTAGTGGCGGGCAGCCCCAAAAACATTCAGTACTTC.

The V call is TRBV4-1, the J call TRBJ1-1; D gene uncertain. Trimming took 1 base from V and 1 from J, leaving 7 bases between them. The germline gives CDR1 MGHRA, CDR2 YSYEKL. The CDR3 totals 14 residues. The CDR3 protein is CASSQVQQNTEAFF. The DNA for the CDR3 is TGCGCCAGCAGCCAAGTCCAACAGAACACTGAAGCTTTCTTT.

The chain has TRBV27 and TRBJ2-3; D remains unclear. CDR1 and CDR2 (germline): MNHEY, SMNVEV (reference sequence). The ends were cut back, 5 bases at V and 2 bases at J, with 8 bases in the middle. This CDR3 contains 13 residues. The CDR3 sequence is CASSITYTDTQYF. In DNA, the CDR3 is TGTGCCAGCAGTATAACCTACACAGATACGCAGTATTTT.

The chain is built from TRBV5-1 and TRBJ1-1, with D unclear. Germline-derived CDR1 and CDR2 are SGHRS and YFSETQ. Trimming stripped 4 bases from V and 0 bases from J, with 10 bases between. The CDR3 extends over 14 amino acids. The CDR3 reads CASSHDQMNTEAFF. DNA of the CDR3: TGCGCCAGCAGCCATGATCAGATGAACACTGAAGCTTTCTTT.

The V gene is TRBV7-2, the J gene TRBJ2-1; tentatively, D is TRBD2 (5 bases). Trimming shortened V by 1 base and J by 4 bases, and 8 bases separated the two germline ends. CDR1 and CDR2 from the germline V gene are SGHTA and FQGNSA. This CDR3 has 14 residues. CDR3: CASSLDRGYNEQFF. Written as DNA, the CDR3 is TGTGCCAGCAGCTTAGATCGGGGTTACAATGAGCAGTTCTTC. Full variable domain (remainder filled in from reference TRBV7-2 and TRBJ2-1): GAGVSQSPSNKVTEKGKDVELRCDPISGHTALYWYRQSLGQGLEFLIYFQGNSAPDKSGLPSDRFSAERTGGSVSTLTIQRTQQEDSAVYLCASSLDRGYNEQFFGPGTRLTVL.

The rearrangement uses TRBV5-4 and TRBJ1-2; 7 bases fit TRBD1. Germline CDR1 reads SGHNT; CDR2 reads YYREEE (reference sequence). The trim removed 5 bases at V and 7 bases at J, leaving 14 bases unmatched. The CDR3 extends over 15 amino acids. This chain's CDR3 is CASRGQPPTQPGYTF. In DNA form, the CDR3 reads TGTGCCAGCAGGGGACAGCCACCGACGCAGCCTGGCTACACCTTC.

This rearrangement joins TRBV25-1 to TRBJ1-6; tentatively, D is TRBD1 (6 bases). The CDR3 length is 16 residues. V was cut by 5 bases and J by 7 bases, with 18 bases left in between. CDR1 MGHDK and CDR2 SYGVNS come from the germline V gene. CDR3 amino acids: CASSPFAGALNSPLHF. CDR3 sequence (DNA): TGTGCCAGCAGTCCCTTCGCAGGGGCGCTAAATTCACCCCTCCACTTT.

This sequence joins TRBV6-1 and TRBJ2-7; 7 bases agree with TRBD1. Losses at the gene ends were 5 bases for V and 6 bases for J; bases not matched to a gene: 13. This CDR3 has 15 residues. The germline V gene encodes CDR1 MNHNS and CDR2 SASEGT. CDR3 coding DNA: TGTGCCAGCAGTTCCATGGGGGACAGATCTTCCGAGCAGTACTTC. This codes for CASSSMGDRSSEQYF.

This chain uses TRBV2 with TRBJ1-5, with TRBD1 matching 8 bases. This CDR3 is built from 18 residues. Per germline, CDR1 SNHLY and CDR2 FYNNEI. V lost 3 bases, J lost 5 bases, and 15 bases stayed unmatched. The CDR3 coding sequence is TGTGCCAGCAGTGACAGGGGGCGGGTGTCCATGGGCGATCAGCCCCAGCATTTT. Its translation is CASSDRGRVSMGDQPQHF.

The rearrangement uses TRBV5-5 and TRBJ2-3, with D tentatively TRBD1 (5 bases). Deletions cut 0 bases from V and 7 bases from J, with 9 bases between. The CDR3 consists of 13 residues. Germline CDR1 SGHKS, CDR2 YYEKEE (reference sequence). The CDR3 DNA follows: TGTGCCAGCAGCTTGGGCAGGGAAAATACGCAGTATTTT. Its translation is CASSLGRENTQYF.

The chain uses TRBV2 and TRBJ2-1, with a tentative D call TRBD2 (7 bases). The CDR3 consists of 13 residues. Trimming removed 10 bases at V and 7 bases at J, with 17 bases between. The germline gives CDR1 SNHLY, CDR2 FYNNEI. The CDR3 DNA reads as TGTGCCAACGGAAGGGGGGGCATAAATGAGCAGTTCTTC. Translated, it gives CANGRGGINEQFF.

The chain employs TRBV28 and TRBJ1-5; the D is unclear. V was pared by 1 base and J by 0 bases, with 10 bases between. The germline CDR1 and CDR2 sequences are MDHEN and SYDVKM. The CDR3 totals 16 residues. The CDR3 coding sequence is TGTGCCAGCAGTTTATCCTCCGCGTATAGCAATCAGCCCCAGCATTTT. Protein product: CASSLSSAYSNQPQHF.